This is a list of T cell receptor beta chains from one sample in a study of T cells in Graves' hyperthyroidism and ophthalmopathy. TCRdb re-called the multiplex PCR reads through MiXCR, storing one row per CDR3 protein. The sample carries roughly 500,000 distinct CDR3 sequences, 46% recorded once. The sequencing input was peripheral blood or thyroid tissue (not recorded which). Every receptor here comes from an adult woman with Graves' disease, either hyperthyroidism or ophthalmopathy (not recorded which). Each CDR3 is given with its conserved first and last residue. D genes are given only for firm matches. The size field is filled for only some rows; it gives once, few, many or a size class.

-	many	TRBV6-5	TRBJ2-5	CASSYRSGKETQYF	TGTGCCAGCAGTTACAGGTCAGGGAAAGAGACCCAGTACTTC
TRBD1	-	TRBV4-1	TRBJ1-5	CASSQAPGQGAPFGQPQHF	TGTGCCAGCAGCCAAGCCCCGGGACAGGGGGCTCCCTTTGGTCAGCCCCAGCATTTT
TRBD1	-	TRBV20-1	TRBJ1-5	CSARQTGDNQPQHF	TGCAGTGCTAGACAGACAGGGGACAATCAGCCCCAGCATTTT
-	-	TRBV19	TRBJ1-5	CASKRGRNQPQHF	TGTGCCAGTAAGAGGGGGAGAAATCAGCCCCAGCATTTT
-	-	TRBV9	TRBJ1-1	CASSVRANTEAFF	TGTGCCAGCAGCGTCCGGGCGAACACTGAAGCTTTCTTT
-	-	TRBV30	TRBJ2-7	CAWSRTVPYEQYF	TGTGCCTGGAGCCGGACCGTCCCCTACGAGCAGTACTTC
-	-	TRBV29-1	TRBJ2-5	CSVVTRGWETQYF	TGCAGCGTTGTTACCAGGGGATGGGAGACCCAGTACTTC
-	few	TRBV15	TRBJ1-2	CATSRDGLNYGYTF	TGTGCCACCAGCAGAGATGGGCTTAACTATGGCTACACCTTC
-	-	TRBV7-9	TRBJ1-4	CATERFGTTNEKLFF	TGTGCCACCGAGAGATTTGGGACAACTAATGAAAAACTGTTTTTT
TRBD2	-	TRBV20-1	TRBJ2-2	CSARDEGAGAGELFF	TGCAGTGCTAGAGATGAGGGAGCGGGAGCCGGGGAGCTGTTTTTT
-	-	TRBV7-2	TRBJ2-5	CASSLVFQETQYF	TGTGCCAGCAGCTTAGTCTTCCAAGAGACCCAGTACTTC
-	few	TRBV15	TRBJ2-7	CATSNRLGEQYF	TGTGCCACCAGCAACAGACTGGGGGAGCAGTACTTC
-	-	TRBV2	TRBJ1-2	CASSTGAGYTF	TGTGCCAGCAGTACCGGGGCTGGCTACACCTTC
-	few	TRBV29-1	TRBJ2-7	CSVEESLGSYEQYF	TGCAGCGTTGAAGAGTCTTTGGGGTCCTACGAGCAGTACTTC
-	-	TRBV20-1	TRBJ2-7	CSAGAYRAGQYF	TGCAGTGCTGGAGCATACAGGGCCGGGCAGTACTTC
-	-	TRBV6-6	TRBJ2-2	CASRPLNTGELFF	TGTGCCAGCAGGCCTCTAAACACCGGGGAGCTGTTTTTT
-	-	TRBV29-1	TRBJ2-7	CSVEGASEQYF	TGCAGCGTTGAAGGGGCGAGCGAGCAGTACTTC
-	-	TRBV4-1	TRBJ1-2	CASRSVTRSGNYGYTF	TGCGCCAGCCGAAGTGTGACAAGAAGCGGAAACTATGGCTACACCTTC
-	once	TRBV4-1	TRBJ2-5	CASSQDRAGRGETQYF	TGCGCCAGCAGCCAAGATCGGGCAGGGCGAGGGGAGACCCAGTACTTC
TRBD1	-	TRBV20-1	TRBJ1-2	CSATDRDYGYTF	TGCAGTGCTACCGACAGGGACTATGGCTACACCTTC
-	many	TRBV15	TRBJ2-7	CATSTGLLKAYEQYF	TGTGCCACCAGTACGGGACTTCTTAAAGCCTACGAGCAGTACTTC
TRBD2	once	TRBV24-1	TRBJ2-5	CATSDPGLAGSETQYF	TGTGCCACCAGTGACCCTGGACTAGCGGGGTCGGAGACCCAGTACTTC
-	-	TRBV9	TRBJ2-7	CASSPQQPSTYEQYF	TGTGCCAGCAGCCCCCAGCAGCCATCAACCTACGAGCAGTACTTC
-	-	TRBV15	TRBJ2-5	CATSSGEMRAQETQYF	TGTGCCACCAGCTCAGGGGAGATGCGGGCACAAGAGACCCAGTACTTC
-	few	TRBV28	TRBJ1-5	CASSLVARNQPQHF	TGTGCCAGCAGTCTAGTGGCTCGCAATCAGCCCCAGCATTTT
TRBD1	-	TRBV10-3	TRBJ2-7	CAISPQGAYNEQYF	TGTGCCATCAGTCCTCAGGGGGCGTATAACGAGCAGTACTTC
-	-	TRBV7-8	TRBJ2-3	CASSFFVSGVGTDTQYF	TGTGCCAGCAGTTTCTTCGTTAGCGGAGTGGGCACAGATACGCAGTATTTT
-	-	TRBV20-1	TRBJ2-2	CSARVQAGELFF	TGCAGTGCCAGGGTGCAGGCCGGGGAGCTGTTTTTT
TRBD1	-	TRBV11-2	TRBJ2-5	CASQGQRWETQYF	TGTGCCAGCCAGGGACAGAGGTGGGAGACCCAGTACTTC
-	many	TRBV29-1	TRBJ1-2	CSVEGLGGYTF	TGCAGCGTCGAGGGTCTTGGTGGCTACACCTTC
-	many	TRBV15	TRBJ2-5	CATGGGPKETQYF	TGTGCCACCGGGGGAGGCCCAAAAGAGACCCAGTACTTC
-	-	TRBV5-5	TRBJ1-1	CASSLWEVMNTEAFF	TGTGCCAGCAGCTTGTGGGAGGTCATGAACACTGAAGCTTTCTTT
-	-	TRBV6-5	TRBJ2-5	CAISVIGWKTKETQYF	TGTGCCATCAGTGTTATAGGTTGGAAAACAAAAGAGACCCAGTACTTC
-	-	TRBV6-1	TRBJ1-6	CASSYDSRISPLHF	TGTGCCAGCAGTTACGACAGTCGGATTTCACCCCTCCACTTT
-	many	TRBV9	TRBJ1-1	CASSVGGHTEAFF	TGTGCCAGCAGCGTAGGCGGTCACACTGAAGCTTTCTTT
-	many	TRBV19	TRBJ1-2	CASSQPGHNPNYGYTF	TGTGCCAGTAGCCAGCCGGGACACAACCCTAACTATGGCTACACCTTC
-	few	TRBV25-1	TRBJ1-1	CASSAEGSMNTEAFF	TGTGCCAGCAGCGCCGAGGGGTCCATGAACACTGAAGCTTTCTTT